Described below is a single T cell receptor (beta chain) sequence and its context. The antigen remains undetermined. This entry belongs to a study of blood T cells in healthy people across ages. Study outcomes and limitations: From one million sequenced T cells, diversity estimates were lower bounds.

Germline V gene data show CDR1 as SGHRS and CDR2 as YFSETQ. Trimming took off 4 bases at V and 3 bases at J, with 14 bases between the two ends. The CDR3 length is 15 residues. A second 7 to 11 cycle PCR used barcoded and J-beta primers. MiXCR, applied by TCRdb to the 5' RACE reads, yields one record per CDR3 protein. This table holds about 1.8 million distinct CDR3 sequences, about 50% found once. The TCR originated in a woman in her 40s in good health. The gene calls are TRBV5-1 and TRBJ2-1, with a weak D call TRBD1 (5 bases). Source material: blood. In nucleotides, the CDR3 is TGCGCCAGCAGCCCCGTCGCAGGGAACTACAATGAGCAGTTCTTC. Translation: CASSPVAGNYNEQFF.